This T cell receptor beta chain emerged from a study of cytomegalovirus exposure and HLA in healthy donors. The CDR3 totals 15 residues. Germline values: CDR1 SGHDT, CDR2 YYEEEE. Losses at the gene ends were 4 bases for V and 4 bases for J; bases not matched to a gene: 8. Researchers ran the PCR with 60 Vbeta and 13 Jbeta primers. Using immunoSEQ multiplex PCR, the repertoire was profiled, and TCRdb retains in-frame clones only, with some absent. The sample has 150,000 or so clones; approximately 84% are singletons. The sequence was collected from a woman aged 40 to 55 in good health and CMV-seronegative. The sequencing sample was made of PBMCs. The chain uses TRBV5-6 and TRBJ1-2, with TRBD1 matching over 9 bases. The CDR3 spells CASSPLGQGTYGYTF. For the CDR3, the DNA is TGTGCCAGCAGCCCCCTCGGACAGGGGACCTATGGCTACACCTTC.